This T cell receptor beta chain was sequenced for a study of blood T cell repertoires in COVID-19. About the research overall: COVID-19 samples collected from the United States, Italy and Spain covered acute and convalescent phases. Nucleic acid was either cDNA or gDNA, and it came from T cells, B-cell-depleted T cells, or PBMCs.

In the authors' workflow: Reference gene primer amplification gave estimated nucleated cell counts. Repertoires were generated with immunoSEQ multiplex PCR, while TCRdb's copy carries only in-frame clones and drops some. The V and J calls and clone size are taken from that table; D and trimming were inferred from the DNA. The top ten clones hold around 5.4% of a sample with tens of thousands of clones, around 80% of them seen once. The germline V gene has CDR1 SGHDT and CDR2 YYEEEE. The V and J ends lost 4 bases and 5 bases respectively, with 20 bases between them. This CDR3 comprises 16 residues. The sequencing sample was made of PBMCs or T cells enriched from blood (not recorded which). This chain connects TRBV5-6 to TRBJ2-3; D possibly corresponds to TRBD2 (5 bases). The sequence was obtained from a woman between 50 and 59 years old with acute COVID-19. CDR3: CASSLLPRLTGDTQYF. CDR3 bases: TGTGCCAGCAGCCTCCTTCCCCGACTAACGGGAGATACGCAGTATTTT. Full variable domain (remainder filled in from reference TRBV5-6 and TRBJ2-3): DAGVTQSPTHLIKTRGQQVTLRCSPKSGHDTVSWYQQALGQGPQFIFQYYEEEERQRGNFPDRFSGHQFPNYSSELNVNALLLGDSALYLCASSLLPRLTGDTQYFGPGTRLTVL.